The 4 T cell receptor beta chains reported below all come from one sample, sequenced in a study of blood T cell repertoires in COVID-19. Repertoires were generated with immunoSEQ multiplex PCR, while TCRdb's copy carries only in-frame clones and drops some. The sample lists approximately 460,000 clones, 89% seen once, with 0.75% to 0.9% in the top ten. Sample: peripheral blood. Every receptor here comes from a man younger than 30 with COVID-19, enrolled during active disease.

DNA for the CDR3: TGTGCCAGCAGATTGGGAGTCGCGAACACCGGGGAGCTGTTTTTT. It is translated as CASRLGVANTGELFF. J is TRBJ2-2 and V is TRBV11-2; TRBD2 is a possible D gene (5 bases). Trimming took 6 bases from V and 0 from J, leaving 11 bases between them. CDR3 length equals 15 residues. From germline, CDR1 is SGHAT and CDR2 FQNNGV. The full variable domain, with the rest looked up from reference TRBV11-2 and TRBJ2-2, is EAGVAQSPRYKIIEKRQSVAFWCNPISGHATLYWYQQILGQGPKLLIQFQNNGVVDDSQLPKDRFSAERLKGVDSTLKIQPAKLEDSAVYLCASRLGVANTGELFFGEGSRLTVL.

The CDR3 reads CASREDRAGNTIYF. The CDR3, as DNA: TGTGCCAGCAGGGAGGACAGGGCTGGAAACACCATATATTTT. The chain has TRBV6-6 and TRBJ1-3; 8 nucleotides match TRBD1. This CDR3 region has 14 residues. With V trimmed by 6 bases and J by 2 bases, 3 bases remained unmatched. CDR1 and CDR2 from the germline V gene are MNHNY and SVGAGI (reference sequence).

J is TRBJ1-5 and V is TRBV6-5; D is possibly TRBD1 (6 bases). The germline V and J ends were trimmed by 5 bases and 6 bases, with 17 bases remaining between them. The CDR3 covers 15 residues. Germline CDR1 reads MNHEY; CDR2 reads SVGAGI. For the CDR3, the DNA is TGTGCCAGCAGTCGGCCTAGGGGGTCCCCTCAGCCCCAGCATTTT. It is translated as CASSRPRGSPQPQHF.

The chain employs TRBV9 and TRBJ2-3; 7 nucleotides match TRBD2. Losses at the gene ends were 4 bases for V and 4 bases for J; bases not matched to a gene: 9. CDR1 and CDR2 (germline): SGDLS, YYNGEE. The CDR3 runs 15 residues. CDR3 nucleotides: TGTGCCAGCAGCCCAGACGGGCTAGCGGCAGATACGCAGTATTTT. Amino acid sequence: CASSPDGLAADTQYF.